This TCR beta chain was identified during a study of immune heterogeneity within non-small cell lung tumors. The study's findings and limits: Different tumor locations in one patient shared dominant CDR3 beta clonotypes yet harbored unique high-frequency clones. Local T-cell clonality tracked local tumor mutational burden, showing a moderate yet significant relationship (R roughly 0.31). High-frequency T-cell receptor beta clonotypes were largely distinct between individual patients.

Bulk tumor genomic DNA served as template, at 550 to 600 ng per sample. Spaced far apart, several biopsies were taken from each primary tumor during surgery. Curative surgery was undertaken by patients, who had untreated, newly diagnosed non-small cell lung cancer. Individuals who provided samples were patients with newly diagnosed non-small cell lung cancer who were having surgery with curative intent. A remark on this clonotype: What it recognizes is unknown. The junction departs from the called germline gene at one end, perhaps through a read error.

TCR beta CDR3 regions came from multiplex PCR with 32 forward V and 13 reverse J primers. Each CDR3 protein gets one entry after TCRdb re-called the multiplex PCR reads with MiXCR. The sample lists several thousand distinct CDR3 sequences; roughly a fifth were seen once. Germline loops: CDR1 SGHTA, CDR2 FQGNSA. This CDR3 spans 15 amino acids. Input material: lung tumor tissue. The J gene is TRBJ2-1, the V gene TRBV7-2; D remains unclear. The clonotype originates from a female donor with non-small cell lung cancer. The CDR3 here is CASSPGYSKHNEHFF. CDR3 sequence (DNA): TGTGCCAGCAGCCCTGGGTATTCTAAACACAATGAGCATTTCTTC.